This record concerns one T cell receptor beta chain sequence. The PCR contained 60 Vbeta and 13 Jbeta primers. Sequencing was performed with immunoSEQ multiplex PCR; in TCRdb, only in-frame clones are kept and a portion is missing. The table shows about 200,000 clones, with roughly four fifths occurring only once. These data come from a study of cytomegalovirus exposure and HLA in healthy donors. The TCR was taken from a woman aged 40 to 50 in good health and CMV-seronegative. The sample was PBMCs.

CDR3 in amino acids: CASSPRDSETQYF. The CDR3 DNA reads TGTGCCAGCAGCCCTCGGGACTCGGAGACCCAGTACTTC. The chain combines TRBV7-8 with TRBJ2-5; the D gene is possibly TRBD2 (6 bases). Germline lookup yields CDR1 SGHVS and CDR2 FQNEAQ. Between the trimmed V and J ends, which lost 5 bases and 5 bases, there was a span of 12 bases. This CDR3 contains 13 residues.